The rows below give T cell receptor beta chains drawn from one sample of a study of Graves' ophthalmopathy and Graves' hyperthyroidism. TCRdb recomputed calls from the multiplex PCR reads with MiXCR, one row per CDR3 protein. The sample has 450,000 to 600,000 distinct CDR3 sequences, roughly 39% seen once; the top ten hold about 4.2%. The sample was peripheral blood or thyroid tissue (not recorded which). Receptors originate from an adult man with Graves' hyperthyroidism. CDR3s include the opening cysteine and the closing phenylalanine or tryptophan. The D gene is left open where the match is weak. Clone size is shown for a subset of rows, as once, few, many or a class of expanded clone.

d_gene	abundance	j_gene	v_gene	CDR3aa	CDR3nt
NA	few	TRBJ1-2	TRBV4-1	CASSHPARGSYGYTF	TGCGCCAGCAGCCACCCCGCGAGAGGGTCCTATGGCTACACCTTC
NA	NA	TRBJ2-7	TRBV4-1	CASSQGWAGASSYEQYF	TGCGCCAGCAGCCAAGGGTGGGCAGGGGCGTCATCCTACGAGCAGTACTTC
NA	many	TRBJ2-7	TRBV4-1	CASSQRWTDSYEQYF	TGCGCCAGCAGCCAAAGGTGGACAGACTCCTACGAGCAGTACTTC
NA	many	TRBJ2-5	TRBV9	CASSSEGRLQETQYF	TGTGCCAGCAGCTCCGAGGGAAGATTGCAAGAGACCCAGTACTTC
TRBD2	NA	TRBJ2-5	TRBV10-3	CAISYGLAGVQETQYF	TGTGCCATCAGTTACGGACTAGCGGGGGTGCAAGAGACCCAGTACTTC
NA	few	TRBJ1-1	TRBV5-1	CASSFYWNTEAFF	TGCGCCAGCAGCTTTTATTGGAACACTGAAGCTTTCTTT
TRBD1	many	TRBJ2-2	TRBV20-1	CSAKPPPGQGTHTGELFF	TGCAGTGCTAAGCCCCCCCCGGGACAGGGGACGCACACCGGGGAGCTGTTTTTT
NA	NA	TRBJ2-5	TRBV2	CASKPSYTGETQYF	TGTGCCAGCAAACCTAGCTACACCGGGGAGACCCAGTACTTC
NA	many	TRBJ2-7	TRBV7-6	CASSLGGEYEQYF	TGTGCCAGCAGCTTAGGAGGAGAGTACGAGCAGTACTTC
NA	NA	TRBJ2-3	TRBV19	CASSIADTQYF	TGTGCCAGTAGTATTGCAGATACGCAGTATTTT
TRBD2	NA	TRBJ2-3	TRBV7-9	CASSSQRGGRTDTQYF	TGCGCCAGCAGCTCCCAGCGGGGAGGTCGCACAGATACGCAGTATTTT
TRBD1	NA	TRBJ2-1	TRBV5-1	CASSGTAKGGIEQFF	TGCGCCAGCAGCGGGACAGCGAAGGGTGGCATTGAGCAGTTCTTC
TRBD1	many	TRBJ1-5	TRBV6-5	CASRDSTGTAQPQHF	TGTGCCAGCAGAGATTCAACCGGGACAGCACAGCCCCAGCATTTT
NA	few	TRBJ1-2	TRBV9	CASSVGDGDGYTF	TGTGCCAGCAGCGTTGGGGATGGAGATGGCTACACCTTC
NA	NA	TRBJ1-2	TRBV29-1	CSVEDGFYGYTF	TGCAGCGTTGAAGATGGTTTTTATGGCTACACCTTC
NA	many	TRBJ2-7	TRBV7-7	CASSQNQAAEQYF	TGTGCTAGCAGCCAAAACCAGGCTGCCGAGCAGTACTTC
NA	NA	TRBJ1-1	TRBV12-3/TRBV12-4	CASSWGGAANTEAFF	TGTGCCAGCAGTTGGGGGGGGGCAGCTAACACTGAAGCTTTCTTT
NA	many	TRBJ2-7	TRBV15	CATSREVGARGEQYF	TGTGCCACCAGCAGAGAGGTGGGGGCCCGGGGTGAGCAGTACTTC
TRBD1	many	TRBJ2-7	TRBV7-9	CASSLSTGEYEQYF	TGTGCCAGCAGCCTATCGACAGGGGAGTACGAGCAGTACTTC
NA	NA	TRBJ2-2	TRBV24-1	CATSDFWTGELFF	TGTGCCACCAGTGATTTTTGGACCGGGGAGCTGTTTTTT
NA	few	TRBJ2-2	TRBV10-3	CAITPRTVMNTGELFF	TGTGCCATCACCCCACGGACAGTAATGAACACCGGGGAGCTGTTTTTT
NA	medium-sized	TRBJ1-1	TRBV7-7	CASSQGLDTEAFF	TGTGCTAGCAGCCAAGGACTCGACACTGAAGCTTTCTTT
NA	NA	TRBJ1-5	TRBV6-6	CASSWLQPQHF	TGTGCCAGCAGTTGGTTACAGCCCCAGCATTTT
NA	few	TRBJ1-4	TRBV12-3/TRBV12-4	CASSWGKNEKLFF	TGTGCCAGCAGTTGGGGAAAAAATGAAAAACTGTTTTTT
NA	many	TRBJ2-5	TRBV12-3/TRBV12-4	CASSLSATEGETQYF	TGTGCCAGCAGTTTAAGCGCGACAGAGGGCGAGACCCAGTACTTC
NA	NA	TRBJ2-3	TRBV19	CASKLGPQSVDTQYF	TGTGCCAGTAAATTGGGGCCTCAGTCCGTAGATACGCAGTATTTT
NA	many	TRBJ2-2	TRBV10-3	CAISPDEAGELFF	TGTGCCATCAGCCCAGATGAGGCCGGGGAGCTGTTTTTT
TRBD1	NA	TRBJ2-5	TRBV9	CASSVTTGQGIPETQYF	TGTGCCAGCAGCGTCACGACCGGACAGGGAATACCAGAGACCCAGTACTTC
TRBD1	many	TRBJ2-5	TRBV12-3/TRBV12-4	CASSLGTGVEETQYF	TGTGCCAGCAGTTTAGGGACAGGGGTTGAGGAGACCCAGTACTTC
TRBD1	NA	TRBJ2-2	TRBV29-1	CSARTGGVIGELFF	TGCAGCGCAAGGACAGGGGGGGTGATCGGGGAGCTGTTTTTT
TRBD2	many	TRBJ2-2	TRBV7-8	CASNNPRSGTIGLGELFF	TGTGCCAGCAATAATCCCCGATCCGGGACTATAGGCTTGGGGGAGCTGTTTTTT
NA	NA	TRBJ1-4	TRBV25-1	CASSKPRGGVNEKLFF	TGTGCCAGCAGCAAGCCTCGGGGGGGAGTTAATGAAAAACTGTTTTTT
TRBD2	many	TRBJ2-7	TRBV7-8	CASRSGGLTTNEQYF	TGTGCCAGCCGCTCTGGGGGACTAACAACTAACGAGCAGTACTTC
TRBD1	NA	TRBJ2-5	TRBV20-1	CSARPDRGNTDTQYF	TGCAGTGCTAGGCCAGACAGGGGTAACACAGATACGCAGTACTTC
NA	NA	TRBJ2-7	TRBV6-6	CASRPTAYYEQYF	TGTGCCAGCAGGCCGACCGCCTATTACGAGCAGTACTTC
NA	NA	TRBJ2-7	TRBV18	CASSQPGRSYEQYF	TGTGCCAGCTCCCAACCCGGACGGAGCTACGAGCAGTACTTC
NA	many	TRBJ1-2	TRBV6-5	CASSDRGQNYGYTF	TGTGCCAGCAGTGATCGTGGACAAAACTATGGCTACACCTTC
NA	many	TRBJ1-2	TRBV13	CASSFGASNYGYTF	TGTGCCAGCAGCTTTGGGGCTTCTAACTATGGCTACACCTTC
NA	NA	TRBJ1-6	TRBV10-3	CAITDLAVNSPLHF	TGTGCCATTACGGACCTTGCGGTTAATTCACCCCTCCACTTT
NA	NA	TRBJ1-2	TRBV12-3/TRBV12-4	CASSTELRSYGYTF	TGTGCCAGCAGTACAGAGTTACGGTCATATGGCTACACCTTC
NA	many	TRBJ2-5	TRBV14	CASSQDRVTWETQYF	TGTGCCAGCAGCCAAGATCGGGTTACTTGGGAGACCCAGTACTTC
NA	NA	TRBJ1-6	TRBV18	CASSTYNSPLHF	TGTGCCAGCTCCACCTATAATTCACCCCTCCACTTT
NA	NA	TRBJ2-7	TRBV15	CATSSSGRGTYEQYF	TGTGCCACCAGCAGCTCCGGCAGGGGCACCTACGAGCAGTACTTC
TRBD1	many	TRBJ1-2	TRBV10-3	CAINPQGARGYTF	TGTGCCATCAATCCACAGGGGGCCAGGGGCTACACCTTC
NA	once	TRBJ2-1	TRBV5-1	CASSFLHINEQFF	TGCGCCAGCAGCTTCTTACACATCAATGAGCAGTTCTTC
NA	NA	TRBJ2-7	TRBV7-7	CASSFGAGQTNEQYF	TGTGCTAGCAGCTTCGGAGCCGGACAGACCAATGAGCAGTACTTC
NA	NA	TRBJ1-2	TRBV7-8	CASSFGGWNGYTF	TGTGCCAGCAGCTTCGGGGGGTGGAACGGCTACACCTTC
NA	few	TRBJ1-1	TRBV27	CASSFLGTLNTEAFF	TGTGCCAGCAGTTTTCTAGGGACACTAAACACTGAAGCTTTCTTT
TRBD1	many	TRBJ1-2	TRBV7-9	CASSFGQGMSGYTF	TGTGCCAGCAGCTTTGGACAGGGAATGAGCGGCTACACCTTC
TRBD1	many	TRBJ1-1	TRBV20-1	CSARDSAKGTGERVNTEAFF	TGCAGTGCTAGAGATAGCGCGAAGGGGACAGGGGAGCGAGTGAACACTGAAGCTTTCTTT
TRBD1	NA	TRBJ2-7	TRBV24-1	CATSDSGTDYNEQYF	TGTGCCACCAGTGATTCCGGGACAGACTACAATGAGCAGTACTTC
NA	many	TRBJ2-7	TRBV7-9	CASSNNPYEQYF	TGTGCCAGCAGCAATAATCCCTACGAGCAGTACTTC
NA	NA	TRBJ2-1	TRBV10-3	CAIRGGAGSSYNEQFF	TGTGCCATCAGGGGGGGGGCGGGGAGCTCCTACAATGAGCAGTTCTTC
TRBD1	NA	TRBJ2-7	TRBV9	CASSYRDRTSSYEQYF	TGTGCCAGCAGTTACCGGGACAGGACCTCGTCCTACGAGCAGTACTTC
NA	NA	TRBJ2-7	TRBV3-1	CASSLIPGEGYEQYF	TGTGCCAGCAGCCTTATTCCGGGAGAAGGTTACGAGCAGTACTTC
TRBD2	many	TRBJ2-2	TRBV24-1	CATSDQTSGSAGELFF	TGTGCCACCAGTGATCAAACTAGCGGGAGCGCCGGGGAGCTGTTTTTT
NA	few	TRBJ1-1	TRBV7-2	CASSQRIPANAEAFF	TGTGCCAGCAGCCAAAGGATCCCGGCGAACGCTGAAGCTTTCTTT
NA	many	TRBJ2-7	TRBV7-8	CASSLVRQPREQYF	TGTGCCAGCAGCTTAGTCCGACAGCCTCGCGAGCAGTACTTC
TRBD1	many	TRBJ1-2	TRBV5-6	CASSLAGTAGYTF	TGTGCCAGCAGCTTGGCCGGGACAGCTGGCTACACCTTC
TRBD1	many	TRBJ1-4	TRBV29-1	CSVTGSYNEKLFF	TGCAGCGTGACAGGGTCCTATAATGAAAAACTGTTTTTT